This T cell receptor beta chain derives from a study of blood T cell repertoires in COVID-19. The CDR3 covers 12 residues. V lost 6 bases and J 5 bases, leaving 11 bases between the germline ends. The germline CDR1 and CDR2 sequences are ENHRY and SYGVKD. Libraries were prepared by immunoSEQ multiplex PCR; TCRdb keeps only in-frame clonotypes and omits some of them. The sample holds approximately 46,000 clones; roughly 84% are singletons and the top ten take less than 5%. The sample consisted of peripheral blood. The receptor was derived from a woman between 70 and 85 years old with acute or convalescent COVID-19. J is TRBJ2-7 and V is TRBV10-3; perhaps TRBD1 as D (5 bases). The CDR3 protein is CAIRGQAHEQYF. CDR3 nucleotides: TGTGCCATCAGGGGGCAGGCCCACGAGCAGTACTTC.